This TCR beta chain is from a study of blood T cell repertoires in COVID-19. TCRdb's table, derived via immunoSEQ multiplex PCR, lists solely in-frame clones and lacks some. The data hold about 270,000 clones, with approximately 86% observed a single time. Trimming removed 2 bases from V and 1 base from J, with 8 bases in between. The CDR3 sequence is 15 residues long. Germline CDR1 reads SSHAT; CDR2 reads FNYEAQ (reference sequence). Sequencing input: peripheral blood. This clonotype originated in a man between 40 and 49 years old with active or convalescent COVID-19. V usage is TRBV7-7 and J usage is TRBJ2-2; maybe TRBD1 (6 bases). The CDR3 DNA follows: TGTGCCAGCAGCTTATCGACAGGGAACACCGGGGAGCTGTTTTTT. It is translated as CASSLSTGNTGELFF.